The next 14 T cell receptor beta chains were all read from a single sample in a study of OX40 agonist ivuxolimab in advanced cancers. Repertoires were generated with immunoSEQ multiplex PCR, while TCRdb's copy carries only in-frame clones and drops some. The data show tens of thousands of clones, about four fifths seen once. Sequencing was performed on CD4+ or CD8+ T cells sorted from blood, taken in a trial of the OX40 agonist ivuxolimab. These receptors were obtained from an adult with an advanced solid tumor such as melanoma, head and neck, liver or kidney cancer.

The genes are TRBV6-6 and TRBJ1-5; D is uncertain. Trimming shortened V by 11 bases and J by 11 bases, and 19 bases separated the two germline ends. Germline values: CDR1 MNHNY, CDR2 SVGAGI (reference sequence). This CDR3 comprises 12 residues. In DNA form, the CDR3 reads TGTGCCTCCAGCCTTTCGAAGGAGGCCCAGCATTTT. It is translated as CASSLSKEAQHF.

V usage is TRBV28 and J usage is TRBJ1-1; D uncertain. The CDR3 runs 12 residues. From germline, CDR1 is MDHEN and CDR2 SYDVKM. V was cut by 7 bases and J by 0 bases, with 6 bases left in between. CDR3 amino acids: CASTIMNTEAFF. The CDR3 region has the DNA TGTGCCAGCACGATAATGAACACTGAAGCTTTCTTT.

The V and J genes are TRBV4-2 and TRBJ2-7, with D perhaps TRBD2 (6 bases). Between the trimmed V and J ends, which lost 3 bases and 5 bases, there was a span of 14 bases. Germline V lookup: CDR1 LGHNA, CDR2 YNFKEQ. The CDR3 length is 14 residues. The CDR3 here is CASSHRPGVDEQYF. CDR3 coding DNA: TGTGCCAGCAGCCACCGGCCGGGGGTAGACGAGCAGTACTTC.

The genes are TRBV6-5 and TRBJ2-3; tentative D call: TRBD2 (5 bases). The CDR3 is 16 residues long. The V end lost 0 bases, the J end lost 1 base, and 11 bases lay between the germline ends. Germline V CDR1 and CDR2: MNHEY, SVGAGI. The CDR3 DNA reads TGTGCCAGCAGTTACTCCCTTTCCGGGGGCACAGATACGCAGTATTTT. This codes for CASSYSLSGGTDTQYF.

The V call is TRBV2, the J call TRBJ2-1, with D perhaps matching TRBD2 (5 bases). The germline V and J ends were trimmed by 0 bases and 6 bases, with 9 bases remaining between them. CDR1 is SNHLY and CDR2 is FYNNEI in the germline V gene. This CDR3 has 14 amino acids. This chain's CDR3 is CASSEAGEGNEQFF. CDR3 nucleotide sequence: TGTGCCAGCAGTGAAGCTGGCGAGGGCAATGAGCAGTTCTTC.

DNA of the CDR3: TGTGCCAGCGGGGCTTTTGGGTTCTACAATGAGCAGTTCTTC. It encodes CASGAFGFYNEQFF. The J gene is TRBJ2-1, the V gene TRBV5-4; possibly TRBD1 for D (5 bases). The germline V gene encodes CDR1 SGHNT and CDR2 YYREEE (reference sequence). V was clipped by 7 bases and J by 3 bases, with 14 bases between them. There are 14 residues in the CDR3. The full variable domain, with the rest looked up from reference TRBV5-4 and TRBJ2-1, is ETGVTQSPTHLIKTRGQQVTLRCSSQSGHNTVSWYQQALGQGPQFIFQYYREEENGRGNFPPRFSGLQFPNYSSELNVNALELDDSALYLCASGAFGFYNEQFFGPGTRLTVL.

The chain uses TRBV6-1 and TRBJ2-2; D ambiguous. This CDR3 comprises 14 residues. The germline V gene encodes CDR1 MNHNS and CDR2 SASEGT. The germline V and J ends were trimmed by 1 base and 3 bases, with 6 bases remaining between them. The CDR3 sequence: CASSEGVDTGELFF. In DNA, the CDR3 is TGTGCCAGCAGTGAAGGGGTAGACACCGGGGAGCTGTTTTTT.

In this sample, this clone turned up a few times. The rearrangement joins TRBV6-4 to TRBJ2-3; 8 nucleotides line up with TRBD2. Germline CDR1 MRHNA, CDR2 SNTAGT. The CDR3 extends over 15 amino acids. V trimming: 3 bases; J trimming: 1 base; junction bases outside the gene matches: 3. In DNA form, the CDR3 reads TGTGCCAGCAGTGAATCGGGAGGGGGCACAGATACGCAGTATTTT. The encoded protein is CASSESGGGTDTQYF.

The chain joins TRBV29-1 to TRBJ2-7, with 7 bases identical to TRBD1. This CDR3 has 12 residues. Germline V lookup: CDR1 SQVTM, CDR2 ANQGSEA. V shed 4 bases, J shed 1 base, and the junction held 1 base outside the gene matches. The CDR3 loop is CSVGDSSYEQYF. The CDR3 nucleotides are TGCAGCGTTGGGGACAGTTCCTACGAGCAGTACTTC.

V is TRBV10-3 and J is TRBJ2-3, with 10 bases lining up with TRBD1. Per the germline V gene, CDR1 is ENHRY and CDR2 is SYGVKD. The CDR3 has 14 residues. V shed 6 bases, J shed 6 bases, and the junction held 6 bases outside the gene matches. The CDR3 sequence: CAISGQGEADTQYF. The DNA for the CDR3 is TGTGCCATCAGCGGACAGGGGGAGGCGGATACGCAGTATTTT.

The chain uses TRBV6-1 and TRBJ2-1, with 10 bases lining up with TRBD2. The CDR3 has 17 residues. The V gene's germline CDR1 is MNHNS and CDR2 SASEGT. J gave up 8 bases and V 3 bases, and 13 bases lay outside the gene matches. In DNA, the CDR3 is TGTGCCAGCAGTGACGGGACTAGCGCCTACCCCAGGGATGAGCAGTTCTTC. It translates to CASSDGTSAYPRDEQFF.

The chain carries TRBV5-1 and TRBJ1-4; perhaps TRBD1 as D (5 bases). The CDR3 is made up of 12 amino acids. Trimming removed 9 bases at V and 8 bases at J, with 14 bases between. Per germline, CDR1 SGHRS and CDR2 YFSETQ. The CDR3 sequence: CANGDVREKLFF. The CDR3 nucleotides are TGCGCCAACGGGGACGTCCGAGAAAAACTGTTTTTT. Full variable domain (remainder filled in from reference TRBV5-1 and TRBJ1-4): KAGVTQTPRYLIKTRGQQVTLSCSPISGHRSVSWYQQTPGQGLQFLFEYFSETQRNKGNFPGRFSGRQFSNSRSEMNVSTLELGDSALYLCANGDVREKLFFGSGTQLSVL.

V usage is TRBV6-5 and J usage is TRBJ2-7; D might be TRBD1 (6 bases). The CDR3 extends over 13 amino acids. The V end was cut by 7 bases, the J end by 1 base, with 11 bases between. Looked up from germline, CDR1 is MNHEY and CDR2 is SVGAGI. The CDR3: CASTGQSSYEQYF. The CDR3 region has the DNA TGTGCCAGCACTGGACAGAGTTCCTACGAGCAGTACTTC.

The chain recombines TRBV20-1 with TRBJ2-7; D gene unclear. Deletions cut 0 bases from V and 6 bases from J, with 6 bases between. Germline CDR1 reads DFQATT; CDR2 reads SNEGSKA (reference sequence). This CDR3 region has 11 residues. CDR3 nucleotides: TGCAGTGCTAGAGATCTACGCGAGCAGTACTTC. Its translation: CSARDLREQYF.